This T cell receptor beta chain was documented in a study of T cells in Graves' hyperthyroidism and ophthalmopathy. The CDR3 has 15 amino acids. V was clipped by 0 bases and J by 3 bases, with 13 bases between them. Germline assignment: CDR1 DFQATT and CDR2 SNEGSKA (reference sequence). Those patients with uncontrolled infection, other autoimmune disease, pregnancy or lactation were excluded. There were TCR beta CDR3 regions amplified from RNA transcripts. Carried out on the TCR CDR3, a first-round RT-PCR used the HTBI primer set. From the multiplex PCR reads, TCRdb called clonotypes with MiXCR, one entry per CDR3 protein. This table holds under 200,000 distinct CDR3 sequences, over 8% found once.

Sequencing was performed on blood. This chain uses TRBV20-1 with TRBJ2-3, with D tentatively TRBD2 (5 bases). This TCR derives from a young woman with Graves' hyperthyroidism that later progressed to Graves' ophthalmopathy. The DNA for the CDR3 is TGCAGTGCTAGAGACGTAACTAGTTCAACAGATACGCAGTATTTT. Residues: CSARDVTSSTDTQYF.